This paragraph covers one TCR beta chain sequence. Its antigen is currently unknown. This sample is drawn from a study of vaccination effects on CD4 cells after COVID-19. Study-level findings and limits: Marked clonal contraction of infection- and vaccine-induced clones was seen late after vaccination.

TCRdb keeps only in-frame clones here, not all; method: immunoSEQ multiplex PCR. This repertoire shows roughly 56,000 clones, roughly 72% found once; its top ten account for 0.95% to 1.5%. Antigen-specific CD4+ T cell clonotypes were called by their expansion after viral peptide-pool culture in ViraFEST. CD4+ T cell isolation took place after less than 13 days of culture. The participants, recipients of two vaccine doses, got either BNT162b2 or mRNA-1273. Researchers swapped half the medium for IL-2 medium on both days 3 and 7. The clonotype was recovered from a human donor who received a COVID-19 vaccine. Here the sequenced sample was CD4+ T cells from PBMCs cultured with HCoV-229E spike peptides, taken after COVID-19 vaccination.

The CDR3 DNA follows: TGTGCCTGGAGTGCGAGGGATACGCAGTATTTT. Translating it yields CAWSARDTQYF. The chain couples TRBV30 to TRBJ2-3; D uncertain. The CDR3 runs 11 residues. In germline, CDR1 is GTSNPN, CDR2 SVGIG (reference sequence). The ends were cut back, 1 base at V and 6 bases at J, with 5 bases in the middle. The complete variable domain, with remaining parts taken from reference TRBV30 and TRBJ2-3, reads SQTIHQWPATLVQPVGSPLSLECTVEGTSNPNLYWYRQAAGRGLQLLFYSVGIGQISSEVPQNLSASRPQDRQFILSSKKLLLSDSGFYLCAWSARDTQYFGPGTRLTVL.